The 4 T cell receptor beta chains given below trace back to one sample, sequenced in a study of control samples from healthy donors and cancer patients. Generated by immunoSEQ multiplex PCR, the TCRdb table keeps only in-frame clones and is missing some. The sample yields 180,000 or so clones, just over 90% seen once. Sequencing used blood. All receptors come from a woman in her sixties in good health.

This chain joins TRBV3-1 (or the pseudogene TRBV3-2) and TRBJ1-1; TRBD1 agrees at 7 bases. Trimming removed 5 bases from V and 3 bases from J; junction bases left unmatched: 9. The germline V gene encodes CDR1 LGHDT and CDR2 YNNKEL (reference sequence). The CDR3 length is 15 residues. This CDR3 is CASSFHGQADTEAFF. For the CDR3, the DNA is TGTGCCAGCAGCTTCCACGGACAGGCTGACACTGAAGCTTTCTTT.

This rearrangement joins TRBV5-6 to TRBJ2-7; D tentatively fits TRBD1 or TRBD2 (5 bases each). The CDR3 runs 13 residues. Looked up from germline, CDR1 is SGHDT and CDR2 is YYEEEE. The germline V and J ends were trimmed by 0 bases and 10 bases, with 14 bases remaining between them. The DNA for the CDR3 is TGTGCCAGCAGCTTGGCTAGATGGGACGTCCAGTACTTC. Encoded protein: CASSLARWDVQYF.

This chain links TRBV6-2 or TRBV6-3 with TRBJ2-7, with TRBD2 as a possible D gene (6 bases). V was clipped by 5 bases and J by 4 bases, with 27 bases between them. Germline V lookup: CDR1 MNHEY, CDR2 SVGEGT. The CDR3 consists of 18 residues. CDR3 in DNA: TGTGCCAGCAGTCCACCGGGACTCAACGCGTCCCCTAATTACGAGCAGTACTTC. The encoded protein is CASSPPGLNASPNYEQYF.

This chain connects TRBV2 to TRBJ1-6, with 7 bases fitting TRBD1. Germline V gene data show CDR1 as SNHLY and CDR2 as FYNNEI. The CDR3 loop spans 15 amino acids. Unmatched junction bases numbered 8, after V lost 6 bases and J lost 6 bases. DNA of the CDR3: TGTGCCAGCAGAACGACAGGGTCGAGTAATTCACCCCTCCACTTT. Translation gives CASRTTGSSNSPLHF.